Listed below are T cell receptor beta chains from one sample, sequenced in a study of cytomegalovirus exposure and HLA in healthy donors. TCRdb keeps only in-frame clones here, not all; method: immunoSEQ multiplex PCR. The table includes some 270,000 clones, nearly 95% detected once. The sequenced material came from PBMCs. The receptors were sampled from a girl aged 2 to 10 in good health and CMV-seronegative. Each CDR3 is given with its conserved first and last residue. A D gene is named only where the DNA matches it firmly. Size tells how often a clone was seen (once, few, many) or the class of an expanded clone, and some rows leave it out.

v_gene	d_gene	abundance	j_gene	CDR3aa	CDR3nt
TRBV5-6	TRBD1	once	TRBJ1-2	CASSPSGGWHGYTF	TGTGCCAGCAGCCCCTCAGGGGGCTGGCATGGCTACACCTTC
TRBV7-9	TRBD1	.	TRBJ2-5	CASSFGTAQETQYF	TGTGCCAGCAGCTTCGGGACAGCCCAAGAGACCCAGTACTTC
TRBV10-1	TRBD2	.	TRBJ2-1	CASSGPGTSVDEQFF	TGCGCCAGCAGTGGACCCGGGACTAGCGTCGATGAGCAGTTCTTC
TRBV4-1	.	.	TRBJ2-7	CASSPTGEGYEQYF	TGCGCCAGCAGCCCCACCGGAGAGGGATACGAGCAGTACTTC
TRBV19	.	.	TRBJ2-5	CASSIDPGPRGATQYF	TGTGCCAGTAGTATAGACCCCGGGCCCCGGGGGGCGACCCAGTACTTC
TRBV18	.	once	TRBJ1-4	CASSQRAHPEKLFF	TGTGCCAGCTCACAGCGAGCTCATCCTGAAAAACTGTTTTTT
TRBV14	.	.	TRBJ1-6	CASSHARQQISPLHF	TGTGCCAGCAGCCACGCTAGACAGCAAATTTCACCCCTCCACTTT
TRBV6-1	TRBD1	.	TRBJ1-6	CASSAKPGQGGSPLHF	TGTGCCAGCAGTGCCAAACCGGGACAGGGAGGTTCACCCCTCCACTTT
TRBV28	TRBD2	.	TRBJ2-1	CASSPLAGGLNEQFF	TGTGCCAGCAGTCCCCTAGCGGGAGGGCTCAATGAGCAGTTCTTC
TRBV30	.	few	TRBJ1-2	CAWSTPYREGYGYTF	TGTGCCTGGAGTACCCCTTACAGGGAGGGGTATGGCTACACCTTC
TRBV5-1	TRBD1	.	TRBJ2-7	CASSLDGTGSYEQYF	TGCGCCAGCAGCTTGGACGGGACAGGTTCCTACGAGCAGTACTTC
TRBV6-1	.	.	TRBJ2-3	CASSERGRSTDTQYF	TGTGCCAGCAGTGAACGCGGGCGTAGCACAGATACGCAGTATTTT